The rows below give T cell receptor beta chains drawn from one sample of a study of blood T cell repertoires in COVID-19. The table came from immunoSEQ multiplex PCR; TCRdb's copy has only in-frame clones and leaves some out. The sample lists around 72,000 clones; 82% were seen once. Sequenced: peripheral blood. The source of these receptors is a human donor in a cohort sampled during active COVID-19. Each CDR3 is given with its conserved first and last residue. D genes are given only for firm matches. Only some rows state a clone size, as once, few, many or a class for expanded clones.

J gene: TRBJ1-5
CDR3 length: 15
clone size: -
V gene: TRBV5-1
D gene: TRBD1
CDR3 DNA: TGCGCCAGCAGCCACACAGGGGATAGCAATCAGCCCCAGCATTTT
CDR3 protein: CASSHTGDSNQPQHF

J gene: TRBJ2-7
CDR3 length: 16
clone size: -
V gene: TRBV2
D gene: TRBD2
CDR3 DNA: TGTGCCAGCAGTACCGGGACTAGCGGGGGGCACTACGAGCAGTACTTC
CDR3 protein: CASSTGTSGGHYEQYF

J gene: TRBJ1-1
CDR3 length: 16
clone size: -
V gene: TRBV21-1
D gene: -
CDR3 DNA: TGTGCCAGCAGCACGGGGCCTTGGACAGGGAACACTGAAGCTTTCTTT
CDR3 protein: CASSTGPWTGNTEAFF

J gene: TRBJ1-2
CDR3 length: 15
clone size: -
V gene: TRBV7-9
D gene: -
CDR3 DNA: TGTGCCAGCAGCTTACCTAACAGCCAACTCTATGGCTACACCTTC
CDR3 protein: CASSLPNSQLYGYTF

J gene: TRBJ2-7
CDR3 length: 13
clone size: -
V gene: TRBV2
D gene: TRBD1
CDR3 DNA: TGTGCCAGCAGTCGGGACAGGGCCTACGAGCAGTACTTC
CDR3 protein: CASSRDRAYEQYF

J gene: TRBJ1-6
CDR3 length: 15
clone size: -
V gene: TRBV7-2
D gene: TRBD1
CDR3 DNA: TGTGCCAGCAGCTTAACTACAGGGGTGAATTCACCCCTCCACTTT
CDR3 protein: CASSLTTGVNSPLHF

J gene: TRBJ2-7
CDR3 length: 13
clone size: -
V gene: TRBV12-3/TRBV12-4
D gene: -
CDR3 DNA: TGTGCCAGCAGTTTTTTCAGGGAAGGCGAGCAGTACTTC
CDR3 protein: CASSFFREGEQYF

J gene: TRBJ1-1
CDR3 length: 14
clone size: -
V gene: TRBV5-1
D gene: -
CDR3 DNA: TGCGCCAGCAGAGTGGCCAGTTTGAACACTGAAGCTTTCTTT
CDR3 protein: CASRVASLNTEAFF

J gene: TRBJ2-7
CDR3 length: 22
clone size: -
V gene: TRBV4-2
D gene: TRBD2
CDR3 DNA: TGTGCCAGCAGCCAAGATCACGCATCGAGATTTGAGGAGCGGGGGCCAAGCTACGAGCAGTACTTC
CDR3 protein: CASSQDHASRFEERGPSYEQYF

J gene: TRBJ2-7
CDR3 length: 15
clone size: -
V gene: TRBV7-9
D gene: TRBD1
CDR3 DNA: TGTGCCAGCAGCTTAGGTGAGGGGGCTTTCTACGAGCAGTACTTC
CDR3 protein: CASSLGEGAFYEQYF

J gene: TRBJ1-3
CDR3 length: 13
clone size: -
V gene: TRBV6-6
D gene: -
CDR3 DNA: TGTGCCAGCAGTTTAGGACAGGGAAACACCATATATTTT
CDR3 protein: CASSLGQGNTIYF

J gene: TRBJ1-1
CDR3 length: 17
clone size: -
V gene: TRBV5-4
D gene: -
CDR3 DNA: TGTGCCAGCAGCAAGGCCACAGGGATGACGGTGAACACTGAAGCTTTCTTT
CDR3 protein: CASSKATGMTVNTEAFF

J gene: TRBJ2-2
CDR3 length: 12
clone size: -
V gene: TRBV18
D gene: -
CDR3 DNA: TGTGCCAGCTCACCCGACACCGGGGAGCTGTTTTTT
CDR3 protein: CASSPDTGELFF

J gene: TRBJ1-2
CDR3 length: 16
clone size: -
V gene: TRBV3-1/TRBV3-2
D gene: -
CDR3 DNA: TGTGCCAGCAGCCTACGGGACACCGAAGCTAACTATGGCTACACCTTC
CDR3 protein: CASSLRDTEANYGYTF

J gene: TRBJ1-1
CDR3 length: 14
clone size: once
V gene: TRBV18
D gene: -
CDR3 DNA: TGTGCCAGCTCACCATCGGTTAAGAACACTGAAGCTTTCTTT
CDR3 protein: CASSPSVKNTEAFF

J gene: TRBJ1-5
CDR3 length: 18
clone size: -
V gene: TRBV18
D gene: TRBD1
CDR3 DNA: TGTGCCAGCTCACCACTACAGGACAGGGGTTTGGCGAATCAGCCCCAGCATTTT
CDR3 protein: CASSPLQDRGLANQPQHF

J gene: TRBJ1-2
CDR3 length: 15
clone size: -
V gene: TRBV7-9
D gene: -
CDR3 DNA: TGTGCCAGCAGCTTAAGCATAACAGGGAACTATGGCTACACCTTC
CDR3 protein: CASSLSITGNYGYTF

J gene: TRBJ1-5
CDR3 length: 15
clone size: once
V gene: TRBV6-5
D gene: TRBD1
CDR3 DNA: TGTGCCAGCAGTCCTACAGGGGGAGGGGTTCAGCCCCAGCATTTT
CDR3 protein: CASSPTGGGVQPQHF

J gene: TRBJ1-6
CDR3 length: 14
clone size: -
V gene: TRBV7-2
D gene: -
CDR3 DNA: TGTGCCAGCAGCTCGACAGTTCGCAATTCACCCCTCCACTTT
CDR3 protein: CASSSTVRNSPLHF

J gene: TRBJ2-2
CDR3 length: 15
clone size: once
V gene: TRBV4-3
D gene: -
CDR3 DNA: TGCGCCAGCAGCCAGGGGGCCGAGAACACCGGGGAGCTGTTTTTT
CDR3 protein: CASSQGAENTGELFF

J gene: TRBJ2-7
CDR3 length: 15
clone size: few
V gene: TRBV6-5
D gene: TRBD1
CDR3 DNA: TGTGCCAGCAGAGGACAGGGGGCGGGCTCCTACGAGCAGTACTTC
CDR3 protein: CASRGQGAGSYEQYF

J gene: TRBJ2-5
CDR3 length: 15
clone size: -
V gene: TRBV6-5
D gene: -
CDR3 DNA: TGTGCCAGCAGTTACTCTTGGACACCCCAAGAGACCCAGTACTTC
CDR3 protein: CASSYSWTPQETQYF

J gene: TRBJ1-3
CDR3 length: 15
clone size: -
V gene: TRBV6-2/TRBV6-3
D gene: -
CDR3 DNA: TGTGCCAGCAGCAACCACAGGGTCCCTGGAAACACCATATATTTT
CDR3 protein: CASSNHRVPGNTIYF

J gene: TRBJ1-1
CDR3 length: 14
clone size: -
V gene: TRBV6-5
D gene: TRBD1
CDR3 DNA: TGTGCCAGCAGGGGCTTTGACAGGGCTGAGGAAGCTTTCTTT
CDR3 protein: CASRGFDRAEEAFF

J gene: TRBJ1-6
CDR3 length: 15
clone size: -
V gene: TRBV29-1
D gene: -
CDR3 DNA: TGCAGCGTTGAAGTACGGGTATCCGGGAATTCACCCCTCCACTTT
CDR3 protein: CSVEVRVSGNSPLHF

J gene: TRBJ1-5
CDR3 length: 13
clone size: -
V gene: TRBV6-5
D gene: TRBD1
CDR3 DNA: TGTGCCAGCAGTAGAGACAGGGCCCAGCCCCAGCATTTT
CDR3 protein: CASSRDRAQPQHF

J gene: TRBJ1-3
CDR3 length: 16
clone size: -
V gene: TRBV18
D gene: TRBD1
CDR3 DNA: TGTGCCAGCTCACCACTGCAGGACAGGGCTGGAAACACCATATATTTT
CDR3 protein: CASSPLQDRAGNTIYF

J gene: TRBJ1-2
CDR3 length: 13
clone size: -
V gene: TRBV6-5
D gene: TRBD1
CDR3 DNA: TGTGCCAGCAGTTACACCGACAGGGATGGCTACACCTTC
CDR3 protein: CASSYTDRDGYTF

J gene: TRBJ1-1
CDR3 length: 13
clone size: -
V gene: TRBV4-2
D gene: -
CDR3 DNA: TGTGCCAGCAGCCAAGATGGGGGCGGTGAAGCTTTCTTT
CDR3 protein: CASSQDGGGEAFF

J gene: TRBJ2-6
CDR3 length: 19
clone size: -
V gene: TRBV5-6
D gene: TRBD1
CDR3 DNA: TGTGCCAGCAGCGCCCTACGGGACAGGGGCTTATTTGGGGCCAACGTCCTGACTTTC
CDR3 protein: CASSALRDRGLFGANVLTF

J gene: TRBJ2-7
CDR3 length: 15
clone size: -
V gene: TRBV5-1
D gene: TRBD1
CDR3 DNA: TGCGCCAGCAGCGTAAGGGACAGGGGCAGGGACGAGCAGTACTTC
CDR3 protein: CASSVRDRGRDEQYF

J gene: TRBJ2-7
CDR3 length: 11
clone size: -
V gene: TRBV12-3/TRBV12-4
D gene: TRBD1
CDR3 DNA: TGTGCCAGCACCTCTGGGGGACAGCCCTACTTC
CDR3 protein: CASTSGGQPYF

J gene: TRBJ1-2
CDR3 length: 16
clone size: -
V gene: TRBV5-4
D gene: TRBD1
CDR3 DNA: TGTGCCAGCAGCTTGTTGGGCCAGGGGGCTCCTTATGGCTACACCTTC
CDR3 protein: CASSLLGQGAPYGYTF

J gene: TRBJ1-2
CDR3 length: 14
clone size: -
V gene: TRBV5-1
D gene: -
CDR3 DNA: TGCGCCAGCAGCAGCGGGGGCGGGAACTATGGCTACACCTTC
CDR3 protein: CASSSGGGNYGYTF

J gene: TRBJ2-7
CDR3 length: 15
clone size: -
V gene: TRBV10-3
D gene: TRBD2
CDR3 DNA: TGTGCCATACGCAAACTAGCGGGGGAAGGAAGCGAGCAGTACTTC
CDR3 protein: CAIRKLAGEGSEQYF

J gene: TRBJ2-1
CDR3 length: 14
clone size: -
V gene: TRBV10-1
D gene: TRBD1
CDR3 DNA: TGCGCCAGCAGTCGAACCGGGACAGGGGGTGAGCAGTTCTTC
CDR3 protein: CASSRTGTGGEQFF

J gene: TRBJ1-6
CDR3 length: 16
clone size: -
V gene: TRBV30
D gene: TRBD1
CDR3 DNA: TGTGCCTGGGGGGAAGGACAGGTTCTTTATAATTCACCCCTCCACTTT
CDR3 protein: CAWGEGQVLYNSPLHF

J gene: TRBJ2-7
CDR3 length: 16
clone size: -
V gene: TRBV5-4
D gene: -
CDR3 DNA: TGTGCCAGCAGCCACATTGAGTACCAGGGGATCAGCGAGCAGTACTTC
CDR3 protein: CASSHIEYQGISEQYF

J gene: TRBJ1-2
CDR3 length: 13
clone size: -
V gene: TRBV14
D gene: -
CDR3 DNA: TGTGCCAGCAGCCCCCGACCGGGCTATGGCTACACCTTC
CDR3 protein: CASSPRPGYGYTF

J gene: TRBJ2-7
CDR3 length: 15
clone size: -
V gene: TRBV5-6
D gene: -
CDR3 DNA: TGTGCCAGCAGCCCCGCGGGCGGGGCCCACTACGAGCAGTACTTC
CDR3 protein: CASSPAGGAHYEQYF

J gene: TRBJ2-1
CDR3 length: 15
clone size: -
V gene: TRBV4-2
D gene: TRBD1
CDR3 DNA: TGTGCCAGCAGTCTTTCGGGACAGGGGGCAGAAGAGCAGTTCTTC
CDR3 protein: CASSLSGQGAEEQFF

J gene: TRBJ2-1
CDR3 length: 15
clone size: -
V gene: TRBV19
D gene: -
CDR3 DNA: TGTGCCAGTACCCTAACAGTTTCGGGGTTCAATGAGCAGTTCTTC
CDR3 protein: CASTLTVSGFNEQFF

J gene: TRBJ2-7
CDR3 length: 15
clone size: -
V gene: TRBV24-1
D gene: TRBD1
CDR3 DNA: TGTGCCACCACCGGGACAGGGGTGTGGTCCTACGAGCAGTACTTC
CDR3 protein: CATTGTGVWSYEQYF

J gene: TRBJ1-2
CDR3 length: 12
clone size: -
V gene: TRBV29-1
D gene: -
CDR3 DNA: TGCAGCGTTGAAGCAGGGAATAATGGCTACACCTTC
CDR3 protein: CSVEAGNNGYTF

J gene: TRBJ2-2
CDR3 length: 15
clone size: -
V gene: TRBV5-1
D gene: -
CDR3 DNA: TGCGCCAGCAGCTTTGGTGCAGATGTTGCCGGGGAGCTGTTTTTT
CDR3 protein: CASSFGADVAGELFF